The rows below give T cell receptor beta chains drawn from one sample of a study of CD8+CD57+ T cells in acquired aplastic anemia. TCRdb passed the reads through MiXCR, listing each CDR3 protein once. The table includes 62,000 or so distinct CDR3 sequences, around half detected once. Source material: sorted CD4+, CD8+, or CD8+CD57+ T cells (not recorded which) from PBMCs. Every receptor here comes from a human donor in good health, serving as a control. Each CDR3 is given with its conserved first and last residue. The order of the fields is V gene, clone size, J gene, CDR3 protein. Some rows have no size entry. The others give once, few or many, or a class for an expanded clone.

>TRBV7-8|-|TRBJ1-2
CASSLGKGLRGYTF
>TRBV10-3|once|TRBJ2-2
CATGEDSTNTGELFF
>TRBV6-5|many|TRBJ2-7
CASSLELAGLYEQYF
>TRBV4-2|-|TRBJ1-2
CASSQDSQGKTRGYTF
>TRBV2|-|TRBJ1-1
CASGPPRLEAFF
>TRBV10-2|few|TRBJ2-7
CATKTGLESYEQYF
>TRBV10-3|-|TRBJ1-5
CATDKGGQFAPQHF
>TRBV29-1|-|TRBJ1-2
CSVLGGYGYTF
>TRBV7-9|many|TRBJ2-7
CASSYRQGGVSYEQYF
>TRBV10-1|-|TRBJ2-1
CASSGGKGNDEQFF
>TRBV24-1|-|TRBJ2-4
CATRSRDGRPVAKNIQYF
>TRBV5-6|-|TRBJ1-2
CASSLVPGNSYTF
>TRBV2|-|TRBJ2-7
CASRERTGTYEQYF
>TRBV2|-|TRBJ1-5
CASRGQSNQPQHF
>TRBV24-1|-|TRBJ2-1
CATSAPYNEQFF
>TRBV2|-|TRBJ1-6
CASRLTAWNSPLHF
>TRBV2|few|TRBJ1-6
CASKSENSPLHF
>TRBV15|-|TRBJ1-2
CATSRDRSYGYTF
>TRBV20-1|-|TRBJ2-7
CSAVTGSTYEQHF
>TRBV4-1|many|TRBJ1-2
CASSARNYGYTF
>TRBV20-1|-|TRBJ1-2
CSARDPAGTVYGYTF
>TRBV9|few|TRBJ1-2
CASSEHYGYTF
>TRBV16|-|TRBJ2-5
CASSESLAGGQETQYF
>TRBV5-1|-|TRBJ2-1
CASTPIAGGLNEQFF
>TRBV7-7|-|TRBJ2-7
CASSLLPASYEQYF
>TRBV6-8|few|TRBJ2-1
CASSYTPGPDNEQFF
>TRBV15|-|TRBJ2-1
CATSRGMGNEQFF
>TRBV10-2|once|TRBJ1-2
CASSDGTGGNYGYTF
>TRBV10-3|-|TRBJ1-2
CAISDQQDYGYTF
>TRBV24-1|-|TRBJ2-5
CATSENESDQPQYF
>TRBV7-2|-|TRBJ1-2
CASSSGGPPRF
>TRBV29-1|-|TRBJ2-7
CSVETGSHEQYF
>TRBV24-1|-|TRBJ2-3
CATSASGTRFTDTQYF
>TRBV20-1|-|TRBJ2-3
CSARVGNFDTQYF
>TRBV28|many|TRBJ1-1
CASSFWRGETEAFF
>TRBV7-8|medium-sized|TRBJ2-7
CASSLVRGEQYF
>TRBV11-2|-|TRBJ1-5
CASSPSTGGVDQPQHF
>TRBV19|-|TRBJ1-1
CASSIGGIEAFF
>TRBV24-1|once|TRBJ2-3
CATSDLSDTQYF
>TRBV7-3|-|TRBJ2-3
CASSSGQGLDTQYF
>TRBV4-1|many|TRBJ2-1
CASSQEIVSAGVLFF
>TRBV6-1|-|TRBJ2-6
CASSELGGGGANVLTF
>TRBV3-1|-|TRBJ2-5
CASSQDTGLLQETQYF
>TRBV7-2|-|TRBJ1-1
CASSSNRNTEAFF
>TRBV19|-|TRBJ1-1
CASTIQGGLTTEAFF
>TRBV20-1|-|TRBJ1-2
CSASTGERANYGYTF
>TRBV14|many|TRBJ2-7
CASSQRGRTSEQYF
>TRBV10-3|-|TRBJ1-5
CAISPNNQPQHF
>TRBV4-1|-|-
CASTNLAGGLNEQFF
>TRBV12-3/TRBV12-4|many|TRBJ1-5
CASSHGTVTHSNQPQHF
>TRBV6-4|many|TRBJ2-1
CASSGGLNDEQFF
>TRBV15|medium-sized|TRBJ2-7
CATSTETGYSYEQYF
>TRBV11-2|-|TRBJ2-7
CASSLAGTGGYEQYF
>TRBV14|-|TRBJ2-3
CASRLGLLSTDTQYF
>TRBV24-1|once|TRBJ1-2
CATSEGTGTNYGYTF
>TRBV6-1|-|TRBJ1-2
CASSEESGGSGYGYTF
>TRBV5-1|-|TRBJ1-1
CASSLVHRENTEAFF